This T cell receptor (beta chain) was recorded in a study of blood T cell repertoires in COVID-19. Turning to the study itself: Acute-phase and convalescent COVID-19 samples originated in the United States, Italy and Spain.

Clones were read by immunoSEQ multiplex PCR, and TCRdb kept only the in-frame ones, dropping some. The data show tens of thousands of clones, almost 85% seen once. J gave up 14 bases and V 0 bases, and 8 bases lay outside the gene matches. Germline CDR1 is SGHRS and CDR2 is YFSETQ. This CDR3 is 13 amino acids long. Sequencing input: peripheral blood. This rearrangement joins TRBV5-1 to TRBJ2-1; 7 positions match TRBD2. The receptor's source is a woman older than 75 with acute or convalescent COVID-19. CDR3 loop: CASSLVGRSVEFF. DNA for the CDR3: TGCGCCAGCAGCTTGGTCGGGAGGTCAGTGGAGTTCTTC.